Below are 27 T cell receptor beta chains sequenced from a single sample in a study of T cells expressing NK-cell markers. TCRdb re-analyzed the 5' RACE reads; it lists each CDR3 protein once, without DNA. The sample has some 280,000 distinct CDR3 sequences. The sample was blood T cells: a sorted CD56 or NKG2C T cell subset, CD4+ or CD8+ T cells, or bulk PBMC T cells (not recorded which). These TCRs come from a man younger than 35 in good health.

The CDR3 sequence is CASTLMRRDEQFF. The chain has TRBV6-2 or TRBV6-3 and TRBJ2-1. The CDR3 length is 13 residues. Germline values: CDR1 MNHEY, CDR2 SVGEGT.

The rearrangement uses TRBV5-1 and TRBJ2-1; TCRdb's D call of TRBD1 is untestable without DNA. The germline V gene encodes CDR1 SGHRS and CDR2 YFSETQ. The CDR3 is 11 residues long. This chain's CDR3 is CASSGDRAPFF.

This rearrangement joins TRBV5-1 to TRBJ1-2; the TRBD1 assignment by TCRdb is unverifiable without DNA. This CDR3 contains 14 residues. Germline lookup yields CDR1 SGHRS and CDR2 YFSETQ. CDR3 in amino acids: CASSGQEGVYGYTF.

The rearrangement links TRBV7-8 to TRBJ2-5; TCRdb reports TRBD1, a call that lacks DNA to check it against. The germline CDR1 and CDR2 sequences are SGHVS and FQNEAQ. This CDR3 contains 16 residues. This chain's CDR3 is CASSLVRDSRRDAQYF.

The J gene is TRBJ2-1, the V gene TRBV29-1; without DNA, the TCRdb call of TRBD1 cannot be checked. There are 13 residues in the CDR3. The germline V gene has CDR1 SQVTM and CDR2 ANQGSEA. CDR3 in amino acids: CSVSGTGNNEQFF.

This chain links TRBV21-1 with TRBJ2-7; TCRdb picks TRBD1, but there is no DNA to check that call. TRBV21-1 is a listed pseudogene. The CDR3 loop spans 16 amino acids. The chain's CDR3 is CASSHPTQDRSYEQYF.

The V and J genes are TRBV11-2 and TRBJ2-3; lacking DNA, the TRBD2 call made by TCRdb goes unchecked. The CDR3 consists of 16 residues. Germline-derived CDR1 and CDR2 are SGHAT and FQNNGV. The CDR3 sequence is CASSFSGSPYTDTQYF.

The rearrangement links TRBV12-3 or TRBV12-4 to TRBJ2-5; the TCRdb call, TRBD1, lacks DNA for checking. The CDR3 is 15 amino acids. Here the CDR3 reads CASSFRGGIQETQYF.

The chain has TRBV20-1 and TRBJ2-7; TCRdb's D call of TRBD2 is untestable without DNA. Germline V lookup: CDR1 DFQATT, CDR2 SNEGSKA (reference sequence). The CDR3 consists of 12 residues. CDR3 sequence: CSARTSGKGQYF.

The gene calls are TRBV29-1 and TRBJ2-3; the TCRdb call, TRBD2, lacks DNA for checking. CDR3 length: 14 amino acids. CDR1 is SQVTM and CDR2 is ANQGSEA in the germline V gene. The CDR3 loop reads CSVTTSGNTDTQYF.

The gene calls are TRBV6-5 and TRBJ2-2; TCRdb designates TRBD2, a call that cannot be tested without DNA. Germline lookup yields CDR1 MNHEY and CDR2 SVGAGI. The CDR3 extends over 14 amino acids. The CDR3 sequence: CASSRESNTGELFF.

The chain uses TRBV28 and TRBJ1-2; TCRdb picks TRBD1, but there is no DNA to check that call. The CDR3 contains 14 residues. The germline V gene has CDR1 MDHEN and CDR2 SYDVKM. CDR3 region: CASSQPTGSGGYTF.

CDR3 residues: CASSISAAAGSGYTF. The chain is built from TRBV19 and TRBJ1-2. The CDR3 covers 15 residues. Germline V gene sequence: CDR1 LNHDA, CDR2 SQIVND (reference sequence). Combining the CDR3 with reference TRBV19 and TRBJ1-2 gives the whole variable domain DGGITQSPKYLFRKEGQNVTLSCEQNLNHDAMYWYRQDPGQGLRLIYYSQIVNDFQKGDIAEGYSVSREKKESFPLTVTSAQKNPTAFYLCASSISAAAGSGYTFGSGTRLTVV.

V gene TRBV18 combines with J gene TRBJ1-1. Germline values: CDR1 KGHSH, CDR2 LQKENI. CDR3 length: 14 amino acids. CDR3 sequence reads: CASSLNVGNTEAFF. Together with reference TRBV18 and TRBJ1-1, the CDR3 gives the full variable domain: NAGVMQNPRHLVRRRGQEARLRCSPMKGHSHVYWYRQLPEEGLKFMVYLQKENIIDESGMPKERFSAEFPKEGPSILRIQQVVRGDSAAYFCASSLNVGNTEAFFGQGTRLTVV.

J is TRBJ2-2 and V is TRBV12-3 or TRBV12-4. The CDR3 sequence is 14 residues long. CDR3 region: CASSLADLTGELFF.

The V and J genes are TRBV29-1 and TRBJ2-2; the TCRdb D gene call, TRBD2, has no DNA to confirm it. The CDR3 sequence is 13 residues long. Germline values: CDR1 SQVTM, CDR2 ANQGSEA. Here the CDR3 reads CSVGAFRAGELFF.

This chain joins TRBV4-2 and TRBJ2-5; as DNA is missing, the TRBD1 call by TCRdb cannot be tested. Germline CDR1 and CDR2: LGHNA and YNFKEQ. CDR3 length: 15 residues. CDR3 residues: CASSQEGPIGETQYF.

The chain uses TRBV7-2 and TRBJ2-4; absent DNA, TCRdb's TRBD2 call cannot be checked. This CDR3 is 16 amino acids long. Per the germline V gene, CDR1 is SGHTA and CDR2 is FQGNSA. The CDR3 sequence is CASSLSLGGLSRIQYF.

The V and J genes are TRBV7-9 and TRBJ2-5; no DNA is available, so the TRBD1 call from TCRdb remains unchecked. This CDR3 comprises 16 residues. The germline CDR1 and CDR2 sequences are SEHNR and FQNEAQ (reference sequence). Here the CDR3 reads CASSTGQLQYQETQYF.

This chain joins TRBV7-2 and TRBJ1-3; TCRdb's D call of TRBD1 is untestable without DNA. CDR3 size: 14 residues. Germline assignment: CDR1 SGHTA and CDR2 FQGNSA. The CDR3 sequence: CASSSSGGGNTIYF.

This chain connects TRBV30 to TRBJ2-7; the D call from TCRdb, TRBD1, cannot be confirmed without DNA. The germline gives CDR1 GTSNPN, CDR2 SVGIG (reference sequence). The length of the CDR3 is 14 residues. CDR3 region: CAWSGTGGTYEQYF.

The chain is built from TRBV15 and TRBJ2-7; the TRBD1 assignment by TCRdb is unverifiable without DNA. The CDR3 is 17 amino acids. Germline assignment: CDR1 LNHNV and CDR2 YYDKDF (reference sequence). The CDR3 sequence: CATSRVIGTGSSYEQYF.

This CDR3 reads CASSLGDIGKFF. This sequence joins TRBV7-2 and TRBJ2-1; the D call from TCRdb, TRBD2, cannot be confirmed without DNA. The CDR3 is 12 amino acids. Germline V gives CDR1 SGHTA, CDR2 FQGNSA.

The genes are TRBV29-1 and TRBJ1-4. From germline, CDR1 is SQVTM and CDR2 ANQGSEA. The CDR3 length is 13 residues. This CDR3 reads CSASALLNEKLFF.

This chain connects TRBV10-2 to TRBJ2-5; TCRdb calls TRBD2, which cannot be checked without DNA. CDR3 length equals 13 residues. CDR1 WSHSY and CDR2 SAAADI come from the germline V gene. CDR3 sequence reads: CASTGGKSETQYF.

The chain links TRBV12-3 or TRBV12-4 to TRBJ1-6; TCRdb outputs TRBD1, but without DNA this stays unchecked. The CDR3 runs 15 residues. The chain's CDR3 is CASSLGAAFNSPLHF.

CDR3 sequence reads: CASSFSQRVSETQYF. The V and J genes are TRBV5-1 and TRBJ2-5. Germline CDR1 is SGHRS and CDR2 is YFSETQ. This CDR3 is 15 amino acids long.